The source of this TCR beta chain is a study of T cell responses to AZD1222 COVID-19 vaccine. TCRdb keeps only in-frame clones here, not all; method: immunoSEQ multiplex PCR. The sample shows just under 90,000 clones, 88% of them seen only once. V gave up 5 bases and J gave up 6 bases, with 19 bases separating them. The length of the CDR3 is 16 residues. Germline values: CDR1 SGHNT, CDR2 YENEEA. Material: peripheral blood, obtained on day 0 of AZD1222 vaccination. The receptor was isolated from an adult in good health. The chain recombines TRBV11-3 with TRBJ2-2, with a tentative D call TRBD1 (5 bases). The DNA for the CDR3 is TGTGCCAGCAGCCCATATGGTGGGGCTTCGTCCGGGGAGCTGTTTTTT. Protein sequence: CASSPYGGASSGELFF.